These T cell receptor beta chains were read from a single sample in a study of CD8 T cells in Susac syndrome. TCRdb re-analysed the immunoSEQ multiplex PCR reads in MiXCR, keeping a single row per CDR3 protein. Of more than 200,000 distinct CDR3 sequences in the sample, about 94% were seen once. Material for sequencing was CD4+ T cells from PBMCs. These receptors all stem from a human donor with Susac syndrome. Both conserved end residues are part of each CDR3. The D gene is left open where the match is weak. Not all rows give a size; the values are once, few, many and, for expanded clones, a class.

v_call,j_call,d_call,clone_size,cdr3_nt,cdr3_aa
TRBV3-1,TRBJ2-5,NA,NA,TGTGCCAGCAGCCAAGATCAGGACAAACAAGAGACCCAGTACTTC,CASSQDQDKQETQYF
TRBV12-3/TRBV12-4,TRBJ1-1,NA,NA,TGTGCCAGCAGTAAAGATATGACAGCCCGTGGGGACGCTGAAGCTTTCTTT,CASSKDMTARGDAEAFF
TRBV20-1,TRBJ1-6,TRBD1,NA,TGCAGTGCTAGAAAGGGACAGTCTAATAATTCACCCCTCCACTTT,CSARKGQSNNSPLHF
TRBV4-2,TRBJ2-2,NA,NA,TGTGCCAGCAGCCAAGCGGGGGCCCTGACTACTAACACCGGGGAGCTGTTTTTT,CASSQAGALTTNTGELFF
TRBV2,TRBJ2-2,NA,NA,TGTGCCAGCAGTGAAGCGGAGACGCGAACTTTCTTCACCGGGGAGCTGTTTTTT,CASSEAETRTFFTGELFF
TRBV7-3,TRBJ2-3,NA,NA,TGTGCCAGCAGCTTAGACGGCGAGGTAGATACGCAGTATTTT,CASSLDGEVDTQYF
TRBV20-1,TRBJ2-7,NA,NA,TGCAGTGCCCCCAGCCTCTCCTACGAGCAGTACTTC,CSAPSLSYEQYF
TRBV5-1,TRBJ2-2,NA,NA,TGCGCCAGCAGCTCCGACCCGGGGGCCGGGGAGCTGTTTTTT,CASSSDPGAGELFF
TRBV20-1,TRBJ1-4,NA,NA,TGCAGTGCTAGAGATCGAGGGTTTGGGGAAAAACTGTTTTTT,CSARDRGFGEKLFF
TRBV7-8,TRBJ1-2,TRBD1,NA,TGTGCCAGCAGACCCGGGACAGCCCTTTCTAACTATGGCTACACCTTC,CASRPGTALSNYGYTF
TRBV2,TRBJ2-7,NA,NA,TGTGCCAGCAGTGATGCTCGCCCCTACGAGCAGTACTTC,CASSDARPYEQYF
TRBV11-2,TRBJ2-5,NA,NA,TGTGCCAGCAGCCAGCGGATGAGAGGGATTAAAGAGACCCAGTACTTC,CASSQRMRGIKETQYF
TRBV20-1,TRBJ2-5,TRBD1,NA,TGCAGTGCTTTCGCCGGGACAGGACCTCAAGAGACCCAGTACTTC,CSAFAGTGPQETQYF
TRBV4-3,TRBJ1-6,TRBD1,NA,TGCGCCAGCGGTCAGGGGGCTCGGAATTCACCCCTCCACTTT,CASGQGARNSPLHF
TRBV24-1,TRBJ2-5,NA,NA,TGTGCCACCAGTGACACGACGACGGTTGGAGAGACCCAGTACTTC,CATSDTTTVGETQYF
TRBV20-1,TRBJ1-4,TRBD1,NA,TGCAGTGCTATGACAGGGGCGAGAAATGAAAAACTGTTTTTT,CSAMTGARNEKLFF
TRBV29-1,TRBJ2-7,NA,few,TGCAGCGTTGTGTCAGGAGCTTCCCACGAGCAGTACTTC,CSVVSGASHEQYF
TRBV9,TRBJ1-4,NA,NA,TGTGCCAGCACCCCTATGACAGGCTCCAATGAAAAACTGTTTTTT,CASTPMTGSNEKLFF
TRBV6-5,TRBJ1-5,NA,NA,TGTGCCAGCAGTTACTTACAGGCTAGTAGCAATCAGCCCCAGCATTTT,CASSYLQASSNQPQHF
TRBV30,TRBJ1-4,NA,NA,TGTGCCTGGAGAAGTGGGCCTAATGAAAAACTGTTTTTT,CAWRSGPNEKLFF
TRBV10-3,TRBJ1-5,NA,NA,TGTGCCATCAGTGGCCAGGGAGGCAATCAGCCCCAGCATTTT,CAISGQGGNQPQHF
TRBV20-1,TRBJ1-2,NA,NA,TGCAGTGCTAGAGATGTTAGGTCGGACGGGCGTGGCTACACCTTC,CSARDVRSDGRGYTF
TRBV12-3/TRBV12-4,TRBJ2-7,TRBD2,NA,TGTGCCAGCAGTTCTACCGGGACTACGTCGGGGCAGTACTTC,CASSSTGTTSGQYF
TRBV7-6,TRBJ1-6,TRBD1,NA,TGTGCCAGCAGCTTAGCCTCGGGACAGGGTAATTCACCCCTCCACTTT,CASSLASGQGNSPLHF
TRBV19,TRBJ2-1,TRBD1,NA,TGTGCCAGTAAGGCCCTCGGTGGGACAGGAGGGAATGAGCAGTTCTTC,CASKALGGTGGNEQFF
TRBV15,TRBJ1-2,TRBD1,NA,TGTGCCACCAGCAGCTTGGGACAGGGCTTGGATGGCTACACCTTC,CATSSLGQGLDGYTF
TRBV20-1,TRBJ2-7,TRBD1,NA,TGCAGTGCTAGAGGACCGGGACAGGGGGCCTACGAGCAGTACTTC,CSARGPGQGAYEQYF